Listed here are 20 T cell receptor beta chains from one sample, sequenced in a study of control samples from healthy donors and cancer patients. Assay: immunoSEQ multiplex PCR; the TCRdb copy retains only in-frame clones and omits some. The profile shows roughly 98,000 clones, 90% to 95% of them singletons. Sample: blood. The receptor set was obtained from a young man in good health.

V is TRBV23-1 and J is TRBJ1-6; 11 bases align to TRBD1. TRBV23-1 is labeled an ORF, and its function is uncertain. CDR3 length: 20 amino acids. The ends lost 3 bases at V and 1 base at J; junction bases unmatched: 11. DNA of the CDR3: TGCGCCAGCAGTCAGCCCCCTACTTGGGACAGGGGGTCCTATAATTCACCCCTCCACTTT. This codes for CASSQPPTWDRGSYNSPLHF.

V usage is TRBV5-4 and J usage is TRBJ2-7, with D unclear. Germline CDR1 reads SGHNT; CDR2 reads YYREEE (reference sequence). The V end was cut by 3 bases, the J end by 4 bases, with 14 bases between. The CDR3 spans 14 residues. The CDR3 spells CASSSARNRYEQYF. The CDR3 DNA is TGTGCCAGCAGCTCGGCCAGGAATCGGTACGAGCAGTACTTC.

CDR3 in amino acids: CASSVPRNRQGPNTGELFF. The DNA of the CDR3 is TGTGCCAGCAGCGTTCCCCGGAACCGACAGGGTCCGAACACCGGGGAGCTGTTTTTT. The genes are TRBV9 and TRBJ2-2; 7 bases line up with TRBD1. CDR3 length: 19 residues. Germline CDR1 reads SGDLS; CDR2 reads YYNGEE. V lost 2 bases, J lost 0 bases, and 13 bases stayed unmatched.

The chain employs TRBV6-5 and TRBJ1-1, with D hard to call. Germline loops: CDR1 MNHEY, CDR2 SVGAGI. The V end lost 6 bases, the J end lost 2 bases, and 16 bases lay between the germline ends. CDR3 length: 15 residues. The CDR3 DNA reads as TGTGCCAGCAGCAGCAAAGTCTTCGGTAACACTGAAGCTTTCTTT. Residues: CASSSKVFGNTEAFF.

CDR3 in DNA: TGTGCCAGCAGCCCCGGGACGGCCAGCAATGAGCAGTTCTTC. This gives the protein CASSPGTASNEQFF. This chain links TRBV7-9 with TRBJ2-1; either TRBD1 or TRBD2 may supply D (5 bases each). Trimming shortened V by 5 bases and J by 6 bases, and 14 bases separated the two germline ends. Germline loops: CDR1 SEHNR, CDR2 FQNEAQ (reference sequence). CDR3 size: 14 residues.

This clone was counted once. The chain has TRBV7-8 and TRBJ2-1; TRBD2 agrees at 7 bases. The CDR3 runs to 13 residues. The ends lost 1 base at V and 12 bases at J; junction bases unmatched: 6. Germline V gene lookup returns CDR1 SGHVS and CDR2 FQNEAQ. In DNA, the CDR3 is TGTGCCAGCAGCTTAGTGGGGGGGATGGGGCAGTTCTTC. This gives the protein CASSLVGGMGQFF.

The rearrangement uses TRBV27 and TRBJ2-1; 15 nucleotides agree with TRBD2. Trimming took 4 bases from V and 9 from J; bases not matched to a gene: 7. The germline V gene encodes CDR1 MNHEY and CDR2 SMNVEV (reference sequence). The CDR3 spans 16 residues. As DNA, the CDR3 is TGTGCCAGCAGTTCCGGGACTAGCGGGGGGAGTAGTGAGCAGTTCTTC. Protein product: CASSSGTSGGSSEQFF.

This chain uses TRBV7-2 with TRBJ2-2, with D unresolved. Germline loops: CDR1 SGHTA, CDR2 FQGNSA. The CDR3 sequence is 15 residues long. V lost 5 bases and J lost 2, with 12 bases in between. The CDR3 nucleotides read TGTGCCAGCAGCCCCCCTCATACTAACACCGGGGAGCTGTTTTTT. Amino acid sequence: CASSPPHTNTGELFF.

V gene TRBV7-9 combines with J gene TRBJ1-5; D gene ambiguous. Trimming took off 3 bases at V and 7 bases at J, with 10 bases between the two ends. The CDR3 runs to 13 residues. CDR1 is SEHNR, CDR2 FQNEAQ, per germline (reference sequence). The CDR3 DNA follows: TGTGCCAGCAGCTTCGGGGTGGGCCAGCCCCAGCATTTT. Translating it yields CASSFGVGQPQHF. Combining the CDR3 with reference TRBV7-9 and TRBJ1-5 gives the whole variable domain DTGVSQNPRHKITKRGQNVTFRCDPISEHNRLYWYRQTLGQGPEFLTYFQNEAQLEKSRLLSDRFSAERPKGSFSTLEIQRTEQGDSAMYLCASSFGVGQPQHFGDGTRLSIL.

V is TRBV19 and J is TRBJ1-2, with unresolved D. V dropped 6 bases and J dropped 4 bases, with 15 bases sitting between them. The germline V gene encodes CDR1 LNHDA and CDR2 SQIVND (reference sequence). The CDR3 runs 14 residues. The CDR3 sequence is CASRAEPSSYGYTF. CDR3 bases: TGTGCCAGTAGAGCTGAACCCTCCAGCTATGGCTACACCTTC. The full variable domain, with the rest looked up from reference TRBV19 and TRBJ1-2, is DGGITQSPKYLFRKEGQNVTLSCEQNLNHDAMYWYRQDPGQGLRLIYYSQIVNDFQKGDIAEGYSVSREKKESFPLTVTSAQKNPTAFYLCASRAEPSSYGYTFGSGTRLTVV.

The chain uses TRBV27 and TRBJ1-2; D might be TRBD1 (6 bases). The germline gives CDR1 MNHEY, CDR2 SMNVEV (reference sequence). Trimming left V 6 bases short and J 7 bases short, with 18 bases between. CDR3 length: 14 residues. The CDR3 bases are TGTGCCAGCAGATCGACAGGTATTCTTCGTGGCTACACCTTC. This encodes CASRSTGILRGYTF.

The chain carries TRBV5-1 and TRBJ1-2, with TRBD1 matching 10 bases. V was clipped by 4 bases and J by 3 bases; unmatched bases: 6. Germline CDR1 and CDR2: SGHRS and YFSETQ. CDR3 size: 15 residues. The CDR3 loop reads CASSPGQGLDYGYTF. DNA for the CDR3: TGCGCCAGCAGCCCGGGACAGGGGCTCGACTATGGCTACACCTTC.

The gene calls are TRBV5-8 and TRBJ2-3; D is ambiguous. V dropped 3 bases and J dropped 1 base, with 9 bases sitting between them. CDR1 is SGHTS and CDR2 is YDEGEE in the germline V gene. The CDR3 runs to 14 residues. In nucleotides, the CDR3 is TGTGCCAGCAGCTCAGAAGTACGCACAGATACGCAGTATTTT. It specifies CASSSEVRTDTQYF.

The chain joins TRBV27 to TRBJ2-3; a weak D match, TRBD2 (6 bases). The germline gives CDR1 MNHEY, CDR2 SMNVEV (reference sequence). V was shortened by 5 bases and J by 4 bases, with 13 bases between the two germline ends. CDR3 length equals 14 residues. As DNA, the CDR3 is TGTGCCAGCAGTCCCCGGGGAGGCGCAGATACGCAGTATTTT. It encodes CASSPRGGADTQYF.

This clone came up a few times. For the CDR3, the DNA is TGTGCCAGCAGTTATAGCGGGAGTGGTGCAGATACGCAGTATTTT. This codes for CASSYSGSGADTQYF. This rearrangement joins TRBV6-2 or TRBV6-3 to TRBJ2-3; 9 positions match TRBD2. The trim removed 3 bases at V and 4 bases at J, leaving 5 bases unmatched. The germline V gene has CDR1 MNHEY and CDR2 SVGEGT. The CDR3 sequence is 15 residues long.

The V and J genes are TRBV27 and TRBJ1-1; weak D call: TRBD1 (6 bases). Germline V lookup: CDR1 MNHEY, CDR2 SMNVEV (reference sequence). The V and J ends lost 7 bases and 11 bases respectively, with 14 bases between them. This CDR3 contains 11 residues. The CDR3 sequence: CASIGGLYAFF. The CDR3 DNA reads TGTGCCAGCATAGGGGGTCTGTACGCTTTCTTT.

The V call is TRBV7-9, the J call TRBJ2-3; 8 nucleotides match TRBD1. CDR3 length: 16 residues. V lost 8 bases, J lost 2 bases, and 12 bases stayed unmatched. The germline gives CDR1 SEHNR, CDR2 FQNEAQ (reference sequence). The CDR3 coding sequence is TGTGCCAGCCCCCCCGGCAGGGGGCCATTCACAGATACGCAGTATTTT. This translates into CASPPGRGPFTDTQYF.

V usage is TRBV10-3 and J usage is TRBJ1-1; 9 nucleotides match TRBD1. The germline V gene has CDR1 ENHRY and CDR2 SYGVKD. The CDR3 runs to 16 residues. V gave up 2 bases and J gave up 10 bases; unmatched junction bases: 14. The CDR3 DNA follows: TGTGCCATCAGTGAGCGGGGACAGGGTCAGTTTGTAGGAGCTTTCTTT. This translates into CAISERGQGQFVGAFF.

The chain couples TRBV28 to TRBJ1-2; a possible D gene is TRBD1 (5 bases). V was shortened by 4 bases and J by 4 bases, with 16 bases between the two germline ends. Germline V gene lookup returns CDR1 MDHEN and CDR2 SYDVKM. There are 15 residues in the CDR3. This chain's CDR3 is CASSSRDLVGYGYTF. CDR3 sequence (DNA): TGTGCCAGCAGTTCACGGGACTTGGTAGGCTATGGCTACACCTTC.

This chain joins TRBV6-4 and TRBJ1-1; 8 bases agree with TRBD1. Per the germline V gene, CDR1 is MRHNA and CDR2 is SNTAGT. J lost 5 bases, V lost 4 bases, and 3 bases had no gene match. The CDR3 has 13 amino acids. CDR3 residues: CASSATGGTEAFF. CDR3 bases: TGTGCCAGCAGTGCCACAGGGGGAACTGAAGCTTTCTTT.